This T cell receptor beta chain was identified in a study of blood T cells in healthy people across ages. Study conclusions and caveats: The study could not conclusively compare naive and antigen-experienced cells, given its unsorted PBMCs. Unknown donor CMV status possibly confounded expanded clonotype changes.

The CDR3 covers 14 residues. CDR1 LGHDT and CDR2 YNNKEL come from the germline V gene (reference sequence). The V gene lost 1 base and the J gene lost 0 bases, with 6 bases spanning the gap. The second PCR ran roughly 6 to 11 cycles with a sample-barcoded 5' primer and J-beta primers. TCRdb reanalysed the 5' RACE reads using MiXCR and keeps one entry per CDR3 protein. The sample shows about 640,000 distinct CDR3 sequences, approximately 50% of them seen only once. A remark on this clonotype: Its antigen is undetermined.

The material sequenced was blood. This receptor was obtained from a man in his fifties or sixties in good health. This chain links TRBV3-1 with TRBJ1-2; D not resolved. CDR3 DNA sequence: TGTGCCAGCAGCCAAGCTCCTCCTAACTATGGCTACACCTTC. Its protein product is CASSQAPPNYGYTF.